What follows is one TCR beta chain and its context. Its target antigen remains unknown. No much larger clone exists at a distance of one base, and base qualities are not known. Libraries were made using the immunoSEQ multiplex PCR assay. Deep sequencing of rearranged TCR beta loci, alongside multiparametric flow cytometry, was used to profile T cell repertoires. TCRdb's version of the immuneACCESS table is confined to in-frame rearrangements and falls short of the full clone set. An unresolved V gene accounts for under half of the shortfall where checked; the remainder is of unknown origin. Present in this sample are about 58,000 clones, about four fifths of which were seen just once. 2.1% of the sample is in the top ten clones. The data belong to a study of lymphopenia after photon versus proton radiotherapy (dated by TCRdb to between 2017 and 2020). As for the study more broadly: The study compared the immunological effects of photon versus proton radiation therapy in patients with gastrointestinal tumors who developed high-grade lymphopenia. The study aimed to characterize how the two radiation modalities differ in their impact on the immune system. The cohort included over 15 patients with gastrointestinal tumors who developed lymphopenia after receiving either photon or proton therapy. Broader findings and caveats from the paper: The authors looked at the survival association only in patients who died, and they framed better survival with proton therapy as a possibility rather than a demonstrated result. Relative stability during treatment was observed in proton-treated patients, whereas loss of naive T cells and TCR diversity and gain of effector/memory populations were observed in photon-treated patients. Across the cohort, a larger post-nadir drop in TCR diversity was inversely correlated with overall survival time among patients who died. Once the lymphocyte count had reached its nadir, the repertoires of photon-treated patients showed oligoclonal expansion, particularly of CD8+ Temra cells, and this expansion drove the decline in diversity.

The germline V gene (reference sequence) gives CDR1 as MNHEY and CDR2 as SMNVEV. The cysteine opens and the phenylalanine closes a CDR3 of 16 amino acids. Kept here is only the CDR3 DNA, which spans 48 bases and is read in frame from base 1. V is shortened by 3 bases, J by 5 bases, and the region joining them spans 19 bases. The rearrangement combines TRBV27 with TRBJ1-2; perhaps TRBD1 is the D gene, with 6 bases matching. This TCR was recovered from a man between 60 and 75 years old with pancreatic cancer. Material: peripheral blood, obtained from a patient treated with proton-based radiotherapy. In nucleotides, the sequence is TGTGCCAGCAGTTTCCTCACCCCGGACAGTCAATATGGCTACACCTTC. Translation gives CASSFLTPDSQYGYTF.